The 26 T cell receptor beta chains presented below share a single source sample, sequenced in a study of T cell responses to AZD1222 COVID-19 vaccine. Profiling relied on immunoSEQ multiplex PCR, and the TCRdb table lists in-frame clones only, not all of them. The top ten hold roughly a tenth of the sample, which has roughly 150,000 clones, about nine tenths seen once. The sequencing used peripheral blood, collected 28 days after the second AZD1222 dose. These receptor sequences come from an adult who received the AZD1222 COVID-19 vaccine.

In this sample, this clone turned up a few times. The chain employs TRBV5-5 and TRBJ2-7, with TRBD1 matching 7 bases. The germline V gene encodes CDR1 SGHKS and CDR2 YYEKEE (reference sequence). Trimming took 4 bases from V and 2 from J; bases not matched to a gene: 6. The length of the CDR3 is 14 residues. DNA for the CDR3: TGTGCCAGCAGCGACCGGGACAGTGCCTACGAGCAGTACTTC. This sequence encodes CASSDRDSAYEQYF.

V gene TRBV7-2 combines with J gene TRBJ1-1, with 8 bases that match TRBD1. V was clipped by 5 bases and J by 5 bases; unmatched bases: 10. This CDR3 has 15 amino acids. The germline gives CDR1 SGHTA, CDR2 FQGNSA. The CDR3 sequence is CASSTGQGRETEAFF. The CDR3 nucleotides read TGTGCCAGCAGCACCGGACAGGGAAGAGAAACTGAAGCTTTCTTT.

Note on this clone: Other nucleotide sequences from this sample produce the same CDR3. V usage is TRBV19 and J usage is TRBJ2-1; 12 nucleotides match TRBD2. The CDR3 has 15 amino acids. Germline V lookup: CDR1 LNHDA, CDR2 SQIVND (reference sequence). Unmatched junction bases numbered 0, after V lost 4 bases and J lost 2 bases. The CDR3 bases are TGTGCCAGTAGTAGGACTAGCGGGACCTACAATGAGCAGTTCTTC. It translates to CASSRTSGTYNEQFF.

The gene calls are TRBV11-2 and TRBJ1-1, with D hard to call. V gave up 3 bases and J gave up 2 bases, with 10 bases separating them. Germline V gene data show CDR1 as SGHAT and CDR2 as FQNNGV. The CDR3 is made up of 14 amino acids. CDR3 nucleotides: TGTGCCAGCAGCTTTGGAAACGCCAACACTGAAGCTTTCTTT. Translation gives CASSFGNANTEAFF.

This clone was counted once. V and J are TRBV5-1 and TRBJ1-4; unclear D gene. V was clipped by 4 bases and J by 0 bases, with 7 bases between them. This CDR3 is built from 14 residues. Per the germline V gene, CDR1 is SGHRS and CDR2 is YFSETQ. The CDR3 region is CASSVQSTNEKLFF. DNA for the CDR3: TGCGCCAGCAGCGTCCAGTCAACTAATGAAAAACTGTTTTTT.

The J gene is TRBJ2-1, the V gene TRBV9, with a possible D match to TRBD2 (5 bases). There are 13 residues in the CDR3. Germline V gives CDR1 SGDLS, CDR2 YYNGEE. V dropped 0 bases and J dropped 9 bases, with 10 bases sitting between them. The chain's CDR3 is CASSVAQSGEQFF. The CDR3 coding sequence is TGTGCCAGCAGCGTAGCTCAGAGCGGTGAGCAGTTCTTC.

The chain carries TRBV10-3 and TRBJ1-1, with D possibly matching TRBD1 (5 bases). Trimming removed 0 bases from V and 0 bases from J, with 8 bases in between. The CDR3 is 15 amino acids. CDR1 is ENHRY, CDR2 SYGVKD, per germline. The CDR3 coding sequence is TGTGCCATCAGTGAGTCGGGGCGAGTGAACACTGAAGCTTTCTTT. Its protein product is CAISESGRVNTEAFF.

V is TRBV7-8 and J is TRBJ1-2; 9 bases fit TRBD1. Germline-derived CDR1 and CDR2 are SGHVS and FQNEAQ. The V segment lost 4 bases and the J segment 6 bases; nucleotides outside the gene matches: 9. This CDR3 is 15 amino acids long. The DNA of the CDR3 is TGTGCCAGCAGCTATAACACAGGGGGCGAAGATGGCTACACCTTC. Protein product: CASSYNTGGEDGYTF. The whole variable domain, remainder taken from reference TRBV7-8 and TRBJ1-2, is GAGVSQSPRYKVAKRGQDVALRCDPISGHVSLFWYQQALGQGPEFLTYFQNEAQLDKSGLPSDRFFAERPEGSVSTLKIQRTQQEDSAVYLCASSYNTGGEDGYTFGSGTRLTVV.

This sequence joins TRBV28 and TRBJ2-7, with 10 bases aligning to TRBD2. The germline gives CDR1 MDHEN, CDR2 SYDVKM. V trimming: 4 bases; J trimming: 2 bases; junction bases outside the gene matches: 8. The CDR3 runs 16 residues. CDR3 bases: TGTGCCAGCAGTTCATCCGGGACTAGCGTCCCCTACGAGCAGTACTTC. Its translation: CASSSSGTSVPYEQYF.

The rearrangement links TRBV6-6 to TRBJ1-1; D is perhaps TRBD1 (6 bases). The V end lost 6 bases, the J end lost 4 bases, and 9 bases lay between the germline ends. From germline, CDR1 is MNHNY and CDR2 SVGAGI (reference sequence). The CDR3 has 12 residues. Here the CDR3 DNA reads TGTGCCAGCAGGCAGGGGCCCACTGAAGCTTTCTTT. This translates into CASRQGPTEAFF.

CDR3 loop: CASSFTGDLAKNIQYF. The CDR3 nucleotides read TGCGCCAGCAGCTTTACAGGGGATCTAGCCAAAAACATTCAGTACTTC. The chain recombines TRBV5-1 with TRBJ2-4; 7 bases map to TRBD1. Germline CDR1 is SGHRS and CDR2 is YFSETQ. The CDR3 is 16 amino acids. Unmatched junction bases numbered 5, after V lost 2 bases and J lost 0 bases.

Only a few counts were recorded for this clone. The chain is built from TRBV3-1 (or the pseudogene TRBV3-2) and TRBJ2-1, with 11 nucleotides matching TRBD1. V lost 4 bases, J lost 10 bases, and 9 bases stayed unmatched. There are 15 residues in the CDR3. Per the germline V gene, CDR1 is LGHDT and CDR2 is YNNKEL (reference sequence). The CDR3 loop reads CASSPIGQGAGEQFF. CDR3 sequence (DNA): TGTGCCAGCAGCCCCATTGGACAGGGGGCTGGGGAGCAGTTCTTC.

This clone is a singleton in its sample. The chain joins TRBV6-5 to TRBJ1-1, with a weak D call TRBD1 (6 bases). From germline, CDR1 is MNHEY and CDR2 SVGAGI. Trimming took 6 bases from V and 1 from J, leaving 12 bases between them. This CDR3 contains 14 residues. CDR3 DNA sequence: TGTGCCAGCAGATATATACAGGGGAACACTGAAGCTTTCTTT. It yields the protein CASRYIQGNTEAFF.

This chain joins TRBV5-1 and TRBJ2-1; a weak D match, TRBD2 (6 bases). Between the trimmed V and J ends, which lost 7 bases and 11 bases, there was a span of 28 bases. Germline V gene sequence: CDR1 SGHRS, CDR2 YFSETQ. This CDR3 has 16 residues. The DNA of the CDR3 is TGCGCCAGCGGACTGGGGGGACTCCAAGCAGGGTCCAAGCAGTTCTTC. Residues: CASGLGGLQAGSKQFF.

The rearrangement joins TRBV27 to TRBJ2-5, with 11 nucleotides matching TRBD1. Germline CDR1 MNHEY, CDR2 SMNVEV (reference sequence). Losses at the gene ends were 2 bases for V and 4 bases for J; bases not matched to a gene: 6. CDR3 length equals 16 residues. CDR3 coding DNA: TGTGCCAGCAGTTTACATGGACAGGGGGCGCGAGAGACCCAGTACTTC. It translates to CASSLHGQGARETQYF.

This clone was detected only a few times. V usage is TRBV30 and J usage is TRBJ2-2; D uncertain. The germline CDR1 and CDR2 sequences are GTSNPN and SVGIG (reference sequence). V was shortened by 6 bases and J by 6 bases, with 11 bases between the two germline ends. The CDR3 consists of 12 residues. DNA of the CDR3: TGTGCCTGCCCCAAGACGGCCGGGGAGCTGTTTTTT. Protein product: CACPKTAGELFF.

The chain joins TRBV7-8 to TRBJ2-7; TRBD2 agrees at 14 bases. With 2 bases clipped from V and 4 bases from J, the junction kept 10 bases outside the gene matches. The CDR3 sequence is 18 residues long. CDR1 and CDR2 (germline): SGHVS, FQNEAQ. In DNA, the CDR3 is TGTGCCAGCAGCTTACTTTCGGGACTAGCGGGAGAGCGGTACGAGCAGTACTTC. This encodes CASSLLSGLAGERYEQYF.

This chain uses TRBV4-3 with TRBJ2-1; 10 bases line up with TRBD2. Germline CDR1 reads LGHNA; CDR2 reads YSLEER. Trimming at V came to 6 bases and at J to 4 bases, leaving 9 bases not matched to a gene. The CDR3 loop spans 16 amino acids. CDR3 DNA: TGCGCCAGCAGACGGAGACTAGCGGGCGAGTACAATGAGCAGTTCTTC. Its protein product is CASRRRLAGEYNEQFF.

This chain joins TRBV7-3 and TRBJ1-1; D unresolved. Germline-derived CDR1 and CDR2 are SGHTA and FQGTGA. This CDR3 contains 13 residues. Trimming pared 0 bases from V and 4 bases from J, leaving 6 bases between. This chain's CDR3 is CASSLTLITEAFF. The CDR3 bases are TGTGCCAGCAGCTTAACGTTAATCACTGAAGCTTTCTTT.

The chain recombines TRBV30 with TRBJ2-7, with 7 bases lining up with TRBD1. Trimming cost V 5 bases and J 1 base; bases outside gene matches: 8. CDR1 GTSNPN and CDR2 SVGIG come from the germline V gene (reference sequence). CDR3 length: 14 amino acids. The CDR3 region is CAWRQDRRSYEQYF. The CDR3 DNA sequence: TGTGCCTGGCGTCAGGACAGGAGATCCTACGAGCAGTACTTC.

The genes are TRBV5-5 and TRBJ1-1; D is perhaps TRBD1 (6 bases). CDR1 SGHKS and CDR2 YYEKEE come from the germline V gene (reference sequence). The CDR3 has 15 residues. The V and J ends lost 4 bases and 4 bases respectively, with 17 bases between them. The CDR3 loop is CASSRQVGDATEAFF. The CDR3 region has the DNA TGTGCCAGCAGCCGACAGGTTGGCGATGCCACTGAAGCTTTCTTT.

V usage is TRBV3-1 (or the pseudogene TRBV3-2) and J usage is TRBJ2-5; 7 bases line up with TRBD2. Per germline, CDR1 LGHDT and CDR2 YNNKEL (reference sequence). There are 15 residues in the CDR3. V shed 5 bases, J shed 5 bases, and the junction held 11 bases outside the gene matches. CDR3 nucleotides: TGTGCCAGCAGCTACCGTGGGGGGGGTCACGAGACCCAGTACTTC. Its protein is CASSYRGGGHETQYF.

The chain is built from TRBV18 and TRBJ2-7; 9 bases line up with TRBD1. The CDR3 covers 14 residues. Trimming took 3 bases from V and 5 from J; bases not matched to a gene: 5. The germline V gene encodes CDR1 KGHSH and CDR2 LQKENI. The DNA for the CDR3 is TGTGCCAGCTCACCCAATCGACAGGGGGACGAGCAGTACTTC. This codes for CASSPNRQGDEQYF.

The rearrangement uses TRBV28 and TRBJ2-2; 12 nucleotides match TRBD2. The CDR3 length is 15 residues. CDR1 is MDHEN and CDR2 is SYDVKM in the germline V gene. V lost 7 bases to trimming and J lost 5 bases; unmatched junction nucleotides: 5. DNA for the CDR3: TGTGCCAGCACCCCAGGGACTAGCGGGACCGGGGAGCTGTTTTTT. Amino acid sequence: CASTPGTSGTGELFF.

This clone was detected only once. This rearrangement joins TRBV27 to TRBJ1-4; tentatively, D is TRBD1 (6 bases). CDR3 length: 14 amino acids. Germline-derived CDR1 and CDR2 are MNHEY and SMNVEV (reference sequence). Trimming stripped 5 bases from V and 6 bases from J, with 13 bases between. The CDR3 nucleotides read TGTGCCAGCAGTGAAGAGGGGGGCGATGAAAAACTGTTTTTT. It specifies CASSEEGGDEKLFF.

J is TRBJ2-3 and V is TRBV5-1; the match to TRBD2 covers 8 bases. CDR1 and CDR2 (germline): SGHRS, YFSETQ. V shed 2 bases and J 3 bases; nucleotides not matched to a gene: 5. The CDR3 length is 15 residues. The CDR3 sequence: CASSLSGSRTDTQYF. The CDR3 nucleotides read TGCGCCAGCAGCTTAAGCGGGAGTAGGACAGATACGCAGTATTTT.